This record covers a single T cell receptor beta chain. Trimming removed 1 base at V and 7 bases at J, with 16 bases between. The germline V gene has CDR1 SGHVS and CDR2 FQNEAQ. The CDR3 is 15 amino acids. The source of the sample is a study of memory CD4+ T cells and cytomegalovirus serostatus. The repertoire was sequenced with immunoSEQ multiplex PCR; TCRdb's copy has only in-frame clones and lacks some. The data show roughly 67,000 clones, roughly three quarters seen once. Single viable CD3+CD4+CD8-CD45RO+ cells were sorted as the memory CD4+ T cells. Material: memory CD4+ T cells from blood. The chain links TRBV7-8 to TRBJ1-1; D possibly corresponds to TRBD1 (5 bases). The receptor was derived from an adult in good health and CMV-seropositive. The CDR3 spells CASSLEVGTSLEAFF. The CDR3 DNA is TGTGCCAGCAGCTTAGAGGTTGGGACCTCCCTTGAAGCTTTCTTT.